These 6 T cell receptor beta chains originate from one sample sequenced in a study of T cell responses to AZD1222 COVID-19 vaccine. Sequenced by immunoSEQ multiplex PCR; TCRdb stores in-frame clones only, minus some. The table has about 170,000 clones, 70% to 90% seen once; the top ten hold around 1%. This material consisted of peripheral blood, taken 28 days after the second AZD1222 dose. These receptors all come from an adult who received the AZD1222 COVID-19 vaccine.

This clone was recorded only once. The J gene is TRBJ1-6, the V gene TRBV2; D is uncertain. Trimming pared 4 bases from V and 0 bases from J, leaving 10 bases between. This CDR3 has 16 amino acids. Germline V gene data show CDR1 as SNHLY and CDR2 as FYNNEI. The CDR3 loop reads CASSARMSSYNSPLHF. For the CDR3, the DNA is TGTGCCAGCAGTGCTAGGATGAGCTCCTATAATTCACCCCTCCACTTT.

The V and J genes are TRBV20-1 and TRBJ2-1; D tentatively fits TRBD1 or TRBD2 (5 bases each). This CDR3 contains 12 residues. Trimming pared 3 bases from V and 13 bases from J, leaving 16 bases between. Germline lookup yields CDR1 DFQATT and CDR2 SNEGSKA (reference sequence). CDR3 nucleotide sequence: TGCAGTGCTAGTGCCCGTGGGGGACCACAGTTCTTC. It is translated as CSASARGGPQFF.

This chain uses TRBV15 with TRBJ1-4; D gene uncertain. CDR3 length: 13 amino acids. Looked up from germline, CDR1 is LNHNV and CDR2 is YYDKDF (reference sequence). V shed 6 bases and J shed 7 bases, with 12 bases lying between them. The CDR3 DNA reads as TGTGCCACCAGGGCCGGGGAGATTGAAAAACTGTTTTTT. It codes for CATRAGEIEKLFF.

This sequence joins TRBV5-6 and TRBJ1-1; a possible D gene is TRBD1 (5 bases). The CDR3 totals 13 residues. V lost 5 bases to trimming and J lost 3 bases, with 11 bases between them. Germline CDR1 reads SGHDT; CDR2 reads YYEEEE. CDR3 nucleotide sequence: TGTGCCAGCAGGTTAGGACATTACACTGAAGCTTTCTTT. This sequence encodes CASRLGHYTEAFF.

The chain couples TRBV4-2 to TRBJ2-7; 7 positions match TRBD2. This CDR3 has 13 amino acids. V was clipped by 4 bases and J by 5 bases; unmatched bases: 5. The germline V gene encodes CDR1 LGHNA and CDR2 YNFKEQ. This CDR3 reads CASSLGGIDEQYF. In DNA, the CDR3 is TGTGCCAGCAGCCTGGGGGGGATCGACGAGCAGTACTTC.

This clone was counted only a few times. V usage is TRBV19 and J usage is TRBJ1-2; D may be TRBD1 (6 bases). The CDR3 loop spans 13 amino acids. With 8 bases removed from V and 3 bases from J, the gap between germline ends came to 13 bases. CDR1 and CDR2 (germline): LNHDA, SQIVND (reference sequence). The CDR3 region has the DNA TGTGCCAGTGCCAGGGGAGTGGACTATGGCTACACCTTC. Its protein is CASARGVDYGYTF.